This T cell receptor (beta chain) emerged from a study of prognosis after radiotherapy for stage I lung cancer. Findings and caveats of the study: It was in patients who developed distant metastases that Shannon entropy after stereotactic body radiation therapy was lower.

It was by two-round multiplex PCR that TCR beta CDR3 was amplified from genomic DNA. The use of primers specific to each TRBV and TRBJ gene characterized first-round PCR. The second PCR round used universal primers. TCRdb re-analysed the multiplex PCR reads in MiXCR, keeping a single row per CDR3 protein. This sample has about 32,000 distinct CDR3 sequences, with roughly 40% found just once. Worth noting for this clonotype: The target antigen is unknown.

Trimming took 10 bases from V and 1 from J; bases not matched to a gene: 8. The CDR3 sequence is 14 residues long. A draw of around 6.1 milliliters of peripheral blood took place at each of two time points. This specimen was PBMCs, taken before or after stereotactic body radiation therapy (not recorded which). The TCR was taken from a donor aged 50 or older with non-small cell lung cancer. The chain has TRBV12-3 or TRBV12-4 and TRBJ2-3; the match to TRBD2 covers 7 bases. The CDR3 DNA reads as TGTGCCACCCTAAGAACTAGCGGCACAGATACGCAGTATTTT. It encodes CATLRTSGTDTQYF.